This TCR beta chain was profiled in a study of blood T cell repertoires in COVID-19. This CDR3 spans 17 amino acids. Germline CDR1 reads KGHSH; CDR2 reads LQKENI. The ends were cut back, 0 bases at V and 0 bases at J, with 15 bases in the middle. In the study's own analysis: Counts of nucleated cells, estimated from reference gene primer amplification, were obtained. Clones were read by immunoSEQ multiplex PCR, and TCRdb kept only the in-frame ones, dropping some. V, J and clone size are those of that table, while D and trimming were read from the DNA. The data show some 160,000 clones, more than 75% seen once.

The material sequenced was peripheral blood. This receptor was obtained from a man younger than 35 with COVID-19, enrolled during active disease. The rearrangement joins TRBV18 to TRBJ2-7; TRBD1 might be the D (5 bases). CDR3 protein: CASSPPVRQGFSYEQYF. In DNA, the CDR3 is TGTGCCAGCTCACCACCGGTTCGGCAGGGTTTCTCCTACGAGCAGTACTTC.